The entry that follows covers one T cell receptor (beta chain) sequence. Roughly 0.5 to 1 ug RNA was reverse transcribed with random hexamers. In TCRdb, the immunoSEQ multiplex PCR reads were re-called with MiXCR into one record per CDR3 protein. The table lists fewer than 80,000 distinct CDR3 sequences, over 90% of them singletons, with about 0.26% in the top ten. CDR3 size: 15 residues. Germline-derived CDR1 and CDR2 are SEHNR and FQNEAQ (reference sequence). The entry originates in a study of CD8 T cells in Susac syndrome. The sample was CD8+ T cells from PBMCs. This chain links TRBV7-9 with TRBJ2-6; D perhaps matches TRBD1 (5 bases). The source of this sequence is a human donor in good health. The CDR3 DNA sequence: TGTGCTTCTCAATCCAGGGAACCTGGGGCCAACGTCCTGACTTTC. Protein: CASQSREPGANVLTF. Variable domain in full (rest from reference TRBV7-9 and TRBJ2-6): DTGVSQNPRHKITKRGQNVTFRCDPISEHNRLYWYRQTLGQGPEFLTYFQNEAQLEKSRLLSDRFSAERPKGSFSTLEIQRTEQGDSAMYLCASQSREPGANVLTFGAGSRLTVL.